This T cell receptor beta chain was documented in a study of blood T cell repertoires in COVID-19. Overall study context: Samples representing acute and convalescent COVID-19 were sourced from the United States, Italy and Spain. Nucleic acid was either cDNA or gDNA, and it came from T cells, B-cell-depleted T cells, or PBMCs.

Participant-reported clinical history was the basis for cohort assignment. The study recruited exposed participants who had met a COVID-19 case within 2 weeks before entry. Method: immunoSEQ multiplex PCR; TCRdb's copy keeps in-frame clones and lacks some. The profile covers approximately 340,000 clones, with more than 85% appearing a single time and 0.8% to 0.9% taken by the ten largest. CDR3 length: 15 residues. Germline V gene lookup returns CDR1 MNHEY and CDR2 SMNVEV (reference sequence). Trimming took 3 bases from V and 5 from J; bases not matched to a gene: 5. The specimen was PBMCs or T cells enriched from blood (not recorded which). The V and J genes are TRBV27 and TRBJ1-2; 11 bases are shared with TRBD1. This clonotype was obtained from a woman aged 40 to 55 who had been exposed to COVID-19. The CDR3 here is CASSFGGTGGYGYTF. The CDR3 nucleotides are TGTGCCAGCAGTTTTGGCGGGACAGGGGGTTATGGCTACACCTTC.